The next 27 T cell receptor beta chains were all read from a single sample in a study of blood T cell repertoires in COVID-19 (dated by TCRdb to about 2020). Library preparation employed the immunoSEQ multiplex PCR assay. This is the immuneACCESS table as TCRdb keeps it, with only in-frame sequences that have V and J called. A part of the clones is gone; compared with another copy, unresolved V genes explain less than half, and the rest is unexplained. The sample data list approximately 170,000 clones, and roughly 88% of these were observed just once. 1% to 1.5% of the sample goes to the ten largest clones. The sequenced sample was peripheral blood. These receptors originate from a man between 60 and 70 years old who had recovered from COVID-19.

The CDR3: CASSPTGGYGYTF. CDR3 DNA: TGTGCCAGCAGCCCGACAGGGGGCTATGGCTACACCTTC. V usage is TRBV7-3 and J usage is TRBJ1-2; 9 nucleotides align to TRBD1. Losses at the gene ends were 5 bases for V and 4 bases for J; bases not matched to a gene: 2. The CDR3 length is 13 residues. Germline V lookup: CDR1 SGHTA, CDR2 FQGTGA.

J is TRBJ2-7 and V is TRBV3-1 (or the pseudogene TRBV3-2); perhaps TRBD1 as D (5 bases). CDR1 and CDR2 (germline): LGHDT, YNNKEL (reference sequence). This CDR3 region has 13 residues. Trimming left V 3 bases short and J 3 bases short, with 9 bases between. The CDR3 reads CASSHARVYEQYF. The CDR3 DNA reads as TGTGCCAGCAGCCACGCCAGGGTCTACGAGCAGTACTTC.

The chain is built from TRBV7-2 and TRBJ2-5; D possibly corresponds to TRBD2 (7 bases). Germline CDR1 reads SGHTA; CDR2 reads FQGNSA. Deletions cut 7 bases from V and 3 bases from J, with 15 bases between. The CDR3 extends over 14 amino acids. CDR3 residues: CASTPRGAKETQYF. CDR3 in DNA: TGTGCCAGCACCCCCCGGGGGGCCAAAGAGACCCAGTACTTC.

This clone was counted once. The chain carries TRBV3-1 (or the pseudogene TRBV3-2) and TRBJ1-1; TRBD1 might be the D (5 bases). In germline, CDR1 is LGHDT, CDR2 YNNKEL (reference sequence). V shed 2 bases and J shed 6 bases, with 16 bases lying between them. This CDR3 has 15 residues. CDR3: CASSQSPSGGAEAFF. The CDR3 DNA reads as TGTGCCAGCAGCCAATCCCCCTCAGGAGGGGCTGAAGCTTTCTTT.

The chain recombines TRBV11-3 with TRBJ1-1; D is unresolved. The CDR3 runs 14 residues. The V end was cut by 5 bases, the J end by 1 base, with 11 bases between. CDR1 and CDR2 (germline): SGHNT, YENEEA. CDR3 sequence: CASSHGRANTEAFF. The CDR3 nucleotides read TGTGCCAGCAGCCACGGGAGGGCGAACACTGAAGCTTTCTTT.

The CDR3 bases are TGCGCCAGCAGCCAAGAAAGGCGGGACGAGCAGTACTTC. It translates to CASSQERRDEQYF. The gene calls are TRBV4-3 and TRBJ2-7, with D maybe TRBD2 (5 bases). Trimming shortened V by 0 bases and J by 5 bases, and 8 bases separated the two germline ends. This CDR3 has 13 residues. From germline, CDR1 is LGHNA and CDR2 YSLEER.

The chain recombines TRBV6-6 with TRBJ1-4, with a possible D match to TRBD1 (6 bases). Between the trimmed V and J ends, which lost 4 bases and 2 bases, there was a span of 14 bases. The CDR3 contains 16 residues. Germline V gene sequence: CDR1 MNHNY, CDR2 SVGAGI (reference sequence). In DNA form, the CDR3 reads TGTGCCAGCAGTTCTAAAACAGGGTTCACTAATGAAAAACTGTTTTTT. It codes for CASSSKTGFTNEKLFF.

The rearrangement uses TRBV7-2 and TRBJ2-1; D possibly corresponds to TRBD1 (6 bases). From germline, CDR1 is SGHTA and CDR2 FQGNSA. V was pared by 6 bases and J by 6 bases, with 18 bases between. This CDR3 is 15 amino acids long. CDR3 residues: CASRSKGVEGNEQFF. CDR3 nucleotide sequence: TGTGCCAGCAGGTCCAAGGGGGTAGAGGGCAATGAGCAGTTCTTC.

The V gene is TRBV5-1, the J gene TRBJ2-7; 8 bases are shared with TRBD2. V trimming: 0 bases; J trimming: 6 bases; junction bases outside the gene matches: 2. The length of the CDR3 is 13 residues. CDR1 SGHRS and CDR2 YFSETQ come from the germline V gene. For the CDR3, the DNA is TGCGCCAGCAGCTTGGGGGCGGGGGGCGAGCAGTACTTC. It translates to CASSLGAGGEQYF.

This sequence joins TRBV21-1 and TRBJ2-5; the table's D call TRBD1 went unverified against the DNA. TRBV21-1 is labeled a pseudogene. The CDR3 contains 15 residues. The DNA of the CDR3 is TGTGCCGGCCTACAGGGGCCCACCTGGGGAGAGACCCAGTACTTC. Translating gives CAGLQGPTWGETQYF.

This clone has just a few counts. A junction boundary mismatches the germline segment, possibly from a read error. The sample holds other DNA sequences that translate to the same CDR3. V gene TRBV7-7 combines with J gene TRBJ2-5, with 14 bases fitting TRBD2. The CDR3 length is 15 residues. From germline, CDR1 is SSHAT and CDR2 FNYEAQ (reference sequence). CDR3 sequence: CASSPGLAGAETQYF. The CDR3 nucleotides are TGTGCTAGCAGCCCGGGACTAGCGGGGGCGGAGACCCAGTACTTC. Full variable domain (missing parts from reference TRBV7-7 and TRBJ2-5): GAGVSQSPRYKVTKRGQDVTLRCDPISSHATLYWYQQALGQGPEFLTYFNYEAQPDKSGLPSDRFSAERPEGSISTLTIQRTEQRDSAMYRCASSPGLAGAETQYFGPGTRLLVL.

The chain recombines TRBV7-2 with TRBJ1-2, with 8 bases identical to TRBD1. Germline CDR1 and CDR2: SGHTA and FQGNSA. J was trimmed by 4 bases and V by 5 bases; bases with no gene match: 3. The CDR3 length is 13 residues. CDR3 in DNA: TGTGCCAGCAGCCCCGGGACAGGCTATGGCTACACCTTC. This translates into CASSPGTGYGYTF.

This clone has only one observation. V gene TRBV29-1 combines with J gene TRBJ2-1, with 7 bases lining up with TRBD1. CDR3 length: 14 residues. V lost 4 bases, J lost 5 bases, and 8 bases stayed unmatched. The V gene's germline CDR1 is SQVTM and CDR2 ANQGSEA. The CDR3 region is CSVAPLQGNNEQFF. The DNA of the CDR3 is TGCAGCGTTGCTCCTCTACAGGGGAACAATGAGCAGTTCTTC.

This CDR3 reads CASSPDSSNQPQHF. The CDR3 coding sequence is TGTGCCAGCAGCCCGGACAGTAGCAATCAGCCCCAGCATTTT. The chain recombines TRBV11-2 with TRBJ1-5, with D possibly being TRBD1 (6 bases). Germline V gene sequence: CDR1 SGHAT, CDR2 FQNNGV. V was shortened by 5 bases and J by 0 bases, with 8 bases between the two germline ends. This CDR3 comprises 14 residues. Based on the CDR3 plus reference TRBV11-2 and TRBJ1-5, the full variable domain is EAGVAQSPRYKIIEKRQSVAFWCNPISGHATLYWYQQILGQGPKLLIQFQNNGVVDDSQLPKDRFSAERLKGVDSTLKIQPAKLEDSAVYLCASSPDSSNQPQHFGDGTRLSIL.

This clone was counted a single time. V and J are TRBV19 and TRBJ2-2; D is possibly TRBD2 (6 bases). Trimming took 8 bases from V and 6 from J, leaving 16 bases between them. Germline V gene lookup returns CDR1 LNHDA and CDR2 SQIVND (reference sequence). The CDR3 runs 14 residues. The chain's CDR3 is CASRGPAGSGELFF. DNA of the CDR3: TGTGCCAGTCGGGGCCCCGCGGGGTCCGGGGAGCTGTTTTTT.

This clone has more than one count but fewer than ten. V and J are TRBV4-3 and TRBJ1-2; unclear D gene. CDR3 length: 16 amino acids. V gave up 0 bases and J gave up 2 bases, with 13 bases separating them. Germline CDR1 and CDR2: LGHNA and YSLEER. This CDR3 is CASSQDYLGRNYGYTF. The CDR3 region has the DNA TGCGCCAGCAGCCAAGATTATCTGGGCAGGAACTATGGCTACACCTTC.

The CDR3 DNA reads as TGCGCCAGCAGCCGTATGGGACAGGGGACAGATACGCAGTATTTT. Protein sequence: CASSRMGQGTDTQYF. The chain links TRBV5-1 to TRBJ2-3; 10 positions match TRBD1. Germline V gene sequence: CDR1 SGHRS, CDR2 YFSETQ. The CDR3 length is 15 residues. The trim removed 4 bases at V and 3 bases at J, leaving 5 bases unmatched.

CDR3 sequence: CASSLDPNTEAFF. The DNA for the CDR3 is TGCGCCAGCAGCTTGGATCCTAACACTGAAGCTTTCTTT. The chain uses TRBV5-1 and TRBJ1-1, with D hard to call. Germline V gene lookup returns CDR1 SGHRS and CDR2 YFSETQ. V was pared by 0 bases and J by 2 bases, with 5 bases between. The CDR3 has 13 residues.

The V gene is TRBV6-5, the J gene TRBJ1-1, with no clear D. This CDR3 spans 13 amino acids. Germline values: CDR1 MNHEY, CDR2 SVGAGI. V was shortened by 6 bases and J by 3 bases, with 11 bases between the two germline ends. The chain's CDR3 is CASSIQLDTEAFF. DNA of the CDR3: TGTGCCAGCAGCATTCAACTAGACACTGAAGCTTTCTTT.

V and J are TRBV5-6 and TRBJ1-1; 9 bases fit TRBD1. This CDR3 comprises 17 residues. J gave up 4 bases and V 1 base, and 11 bases lay outside the gene matches. Per the germline V gene, CDR1 is SGHDT and CDR2 is YYEEEE. The CDR3 reads CASSLLRDRDTFTEAFF. The CDR3 DNA follows: TGTGCCAGCAGCTTGCTCCGGGACAGGGACACCTTCACTGAAGCTTTCTTT. Full variable domain (rest looked up from reference TRBV5-6 and TRBJ1-1): DAGVTQSPTHLIKTRGQQVTLRCSPKSGHDTVSWYQQALGQGPQFIFQYYEEEERQRGNFPDRFSGHQFPNYSSELNVNALLLGDSALYLCASSLLRDRDTFTEAFFGQGTRLTVV.

This chain links TRBV7-2 with TRBJ1-1; 9 nucleotides align to TRBD1. Trimming at V came to 4 bases and at J to 6 bases, leaving 9 bases not matched to a gene. CDR3 size: 15 residues. The germline CDR1 and CDR2 sequences are SGHTA and FQGNSA. The DNA of the CDR3 is TGTGCCAGCAGCTCCTTGGGGACAGGGAGGTCTGAAGCTTTCTTT. Protein: CASSSLGTGRSEAFF. Complete variable domain (other parts from reference TRBV7-2 and TRBJ1-1): GAGVSQSPSNKVTEKGKDVELRCDPISGHTALYWYRQSLGQGLEFLIYFQGNSAPDKSGLPSDRFSAERTGGSVSTLTIQRTQQEDSAVYLCASSSLGTGRSEAFFGQGTRLTVV.

Here the CDR3 reads CAITSSGVTSYNEQFF. The CDR3 nucleotides are TGTGCCATCACTTCTTCAGGCGTGACCTCCTACAATGAGCAGTTCTTC. This chain links TRBV10-3 with TRBJ2-1, with D unclear. Germline V gives CDR1 ENHRY, CDR2 SYGVKD. The germline V and J ends were trimmed by 7 bases and 0 bases, with 16 bases remaining between them. The CDR3 contains 16 residues.

This chain joins TRBV19 and TRBJ2-2; possibly TRBD2 for D (6 bases). Germline V gene data show CDR1 as LNHDA and CDR2 as SQIVND (reference sequence). Trimming left V 6 bases short and J 5 bases short, with 13 bases between. CDR3 length equals 14 residues. CDR3 sequence (DNA): TGTGCCAGTAGCGCCGGGACTTTGACCGGGGAGCTGTTTTTT. Protein sequence: CASSAGTLTGELFF.

The rearrangement uses TRBV2 and TRBJ1-1; no firm D call. CDR1 is SNHLY and CDR2 is FYNNEI in the germline V gene. Trimming removed 4 bases at V and 4 bases at J, with 16 bases between. This CDR3 contains 15 residues. CDR3 in DNA: TGTGCCAGCAGTGTTTTGAGGGTGGCGGGCACTGAAGCTTTCTTT. Its protein product is CASSVLRVAGTEAFF.

This chain uses TRBV10-3 with TRBJ1-1; TRBD1 aligns across 10 bases. The V gene end was trimmed by 6 bases and the J gene end by 1 base; junction bases not matched to a gene: 8. Germline CDR1 ENHRY, CDR2 SYGVKD. CDR3 length equals 16 residues. The CDR3: CAIRLTGGEENTEAFF. The DNA of the CDR3 is TGTGCCATCAGACTGACAGGGGGCGAAGAGAACACTGAAGCTTTCTTT.

The chain has TRBV11-2 and TRBJ1-1; 8 bases fit TRBD1. Per germline, CDR1 SGHAT and CDR2 FQNNGV. The trim removed 3 bases at V and 4 bases at J, leaving 4 bases unmatched. The CDR3 has 14 amino acids. The CDR3 region is CASSFSQGGTEAFF. The CDR3 coding sequence is TGTGCCAGCAGCTTCTCACAGGGGGGCACTGAAGCTTTCTTT.

The chain recombines TRBV2 with TRBJ2-1, with D possibly TRBD1 on 6 matching bases. The CDR3 is 14 amino acids. Germline V gene lookup returns CDR1 SNHLY and CDR2 FYNNEI. V was pared by 11 bases and J by 4 bases, with 18 bases between. CDR3 in amino acids: CAGQSGTLYNEQFF. CDR3 nucleotide sequence: TGTGCCGGCCAATCCGGGACACTGTACAATGAGCAGTTCTTC.